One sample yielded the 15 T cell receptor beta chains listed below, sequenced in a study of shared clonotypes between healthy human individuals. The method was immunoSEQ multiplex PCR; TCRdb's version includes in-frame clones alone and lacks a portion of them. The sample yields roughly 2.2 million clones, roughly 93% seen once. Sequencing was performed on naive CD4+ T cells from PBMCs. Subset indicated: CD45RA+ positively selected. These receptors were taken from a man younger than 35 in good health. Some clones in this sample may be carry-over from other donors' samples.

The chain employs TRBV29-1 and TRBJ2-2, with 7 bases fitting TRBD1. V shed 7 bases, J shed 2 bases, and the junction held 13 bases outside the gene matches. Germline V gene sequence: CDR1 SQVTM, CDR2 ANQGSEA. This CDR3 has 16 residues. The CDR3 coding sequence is TGCAGCGCTCCTCGGACAGGTTCTACAAACACCGGGGAGCTGTTTTTT. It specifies CSAPRTGSTNTGELFF.

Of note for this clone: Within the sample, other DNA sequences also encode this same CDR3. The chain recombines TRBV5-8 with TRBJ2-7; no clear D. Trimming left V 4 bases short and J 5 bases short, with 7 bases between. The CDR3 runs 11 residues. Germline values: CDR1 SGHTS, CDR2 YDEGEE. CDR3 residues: CASSPRHEQYF. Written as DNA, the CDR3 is TGTGCCAGCAGCCCCCGACACGAGCAGTACTTC.

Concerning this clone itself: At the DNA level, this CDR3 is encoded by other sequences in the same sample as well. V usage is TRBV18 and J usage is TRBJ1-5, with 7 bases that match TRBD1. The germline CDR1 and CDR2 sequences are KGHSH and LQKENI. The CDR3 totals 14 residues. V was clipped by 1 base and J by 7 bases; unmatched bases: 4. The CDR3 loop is CASSPRQGGQPQHF. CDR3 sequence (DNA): TGTGCCAGCTCACCACGACAGGGTGGACAGCCCCAGCATTTT.

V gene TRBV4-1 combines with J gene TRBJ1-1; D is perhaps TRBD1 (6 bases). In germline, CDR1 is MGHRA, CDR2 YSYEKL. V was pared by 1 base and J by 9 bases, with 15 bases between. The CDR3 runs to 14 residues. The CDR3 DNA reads TGCGCCAGCAGCCAAGTGGCCAGGGGCGGGAAAGCTTTCTTT. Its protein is CASSQVARGGKAFF.

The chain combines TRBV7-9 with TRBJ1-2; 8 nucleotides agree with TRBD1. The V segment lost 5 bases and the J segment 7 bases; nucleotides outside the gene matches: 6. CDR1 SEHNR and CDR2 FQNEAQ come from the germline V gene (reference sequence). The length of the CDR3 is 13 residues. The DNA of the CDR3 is TGTGCCAGCAGCACCACAGGGGGGGCTGGCTACACCTTC. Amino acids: CASSTTGGAGYTF.

CDR3 DNA sequence: TGTGCCAGCAGCTTATCCCCCGGACTAGCGGGAGAGGAAGAGCAGTTCTTC. It codes for CASSLSPGLAGEEEQFF. The rearrangement joins TRBV7-2 to TRBJ2-1; 13 bases fit TRBD2. The CDR3 has 17 residues. V lost 2 bases and J lost 10; bases outside the gene matches: 11. In germline, CDR1 is SGHTA, CDR2 FQGNSA.

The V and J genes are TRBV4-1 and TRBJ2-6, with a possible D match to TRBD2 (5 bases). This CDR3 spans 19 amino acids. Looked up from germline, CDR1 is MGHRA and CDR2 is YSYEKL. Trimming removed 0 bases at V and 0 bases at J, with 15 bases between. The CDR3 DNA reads TGCGCCAGCAGCCAAGATCGGAGGAGAGGCAGCTCTGGGGCCAACGTCCTGACTTTC. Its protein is CASSQDRRRGSSGANVLTF.

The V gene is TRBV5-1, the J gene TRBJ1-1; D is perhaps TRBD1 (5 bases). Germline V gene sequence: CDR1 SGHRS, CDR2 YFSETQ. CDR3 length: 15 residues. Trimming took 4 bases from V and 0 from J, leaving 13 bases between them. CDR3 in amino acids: CASSKDGHMNTEAFF. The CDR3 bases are TGCGCCAGCAGCAAGGATGGACATATGAACACTGAAGCTTTCTTT.

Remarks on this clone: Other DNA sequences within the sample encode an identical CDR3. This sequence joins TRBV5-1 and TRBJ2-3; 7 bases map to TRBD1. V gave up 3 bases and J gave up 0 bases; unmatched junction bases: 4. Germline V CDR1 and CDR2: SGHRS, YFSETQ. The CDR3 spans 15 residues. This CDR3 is CASSWDRTSTDTQYF. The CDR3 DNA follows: TGCGCCAGCAGCTGGGACAGAACTAGCACAGATACGCAGTATTTT.

CDR3 DNA: TGTGCCAGCAGAGTAGCGGGATATGAGCAGTTCTTC. It is translated as CASRVAGYEQFF. This chain uses TRBV2 with TRBJ2-1; 8 nucleotides line up with TRBD2. V lost 6 bases to trimming and J lost 8 bases; unmatched junction nucleotides: 3. The germline V gene has CDR1 SNHLY and CDR2 FYNNEI. This CDR3 has 12 amino acids. Supplemented by reference TRBV2 and TRBJ2-1, the full variable domain reads EPEVTQTPSHQVTQMGQEVILRCVPISNHLYFYWYRQILGQKVEFLVSFYNNEISEKSEIFDDQFSVERPDGSNFTLKIRSTKLEDSAMYFCASRVAGYEQFFGPGTRLTVL.

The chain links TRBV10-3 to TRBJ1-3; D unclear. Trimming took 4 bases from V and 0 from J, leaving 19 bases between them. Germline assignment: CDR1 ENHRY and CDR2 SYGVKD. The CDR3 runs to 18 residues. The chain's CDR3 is CAISGRRRPEVSGNTIYF. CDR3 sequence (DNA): TGTGCCATCAGTGGCAGACGACGGCCTGAAGTCTCTGGAAACACCATATATTTT.

CDR3 region: CASSPPQALAGGRETQYF. In DNA, the CDR3 is TGTGCCAGCTCACCACCGCAGGCACTAGCGGGAGGTCGAGAGACCCAGTACTTC. The J gene is TRBJ2-5, the V gene TRBV18; 12 bases align to TRBD2. After removal of 0 bases from V and 4 bases from J, the junction contained 9 bases not matched to a gene. The CDR3 contains 18 residues. CDR1 and CDR2 (germline): KGHSH, LQKENI.

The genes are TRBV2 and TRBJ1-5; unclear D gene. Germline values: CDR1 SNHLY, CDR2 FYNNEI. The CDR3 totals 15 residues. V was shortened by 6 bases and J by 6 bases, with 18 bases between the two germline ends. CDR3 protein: CASSVARPLSQPQHF. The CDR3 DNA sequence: TGTGCCAGCAGCGTTGCGAGGCCCCTCAGTCAGCCCCAGCATTTT.

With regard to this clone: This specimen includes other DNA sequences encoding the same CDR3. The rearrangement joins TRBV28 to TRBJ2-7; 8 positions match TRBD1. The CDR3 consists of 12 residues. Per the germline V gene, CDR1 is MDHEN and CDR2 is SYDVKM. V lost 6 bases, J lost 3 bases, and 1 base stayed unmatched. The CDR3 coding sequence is TGTGCCAGCAGCGGACAGGGCTACGAGCAGTACTTC. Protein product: CASSGQGYEQYF. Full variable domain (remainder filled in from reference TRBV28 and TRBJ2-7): DVKVTQSSRYLVKRTGEKVFLECVQDMDHENMFWYRQDPGLGLRLIYFSYDVKMKEKGDIPEGYSVSREKKERFSLILESASTNQTSMYLCASSGQGYEQYFGPGTRLTVT.

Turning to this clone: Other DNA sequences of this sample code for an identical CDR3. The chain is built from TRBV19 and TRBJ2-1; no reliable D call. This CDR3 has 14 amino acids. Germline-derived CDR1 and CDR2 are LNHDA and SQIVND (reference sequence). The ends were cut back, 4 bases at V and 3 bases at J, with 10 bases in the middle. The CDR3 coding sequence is TGTGCCAGTAGTACCGGCCTTAGCTACAATGAGCAGTTCTTC. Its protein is CASSTGLSYNEQFF.